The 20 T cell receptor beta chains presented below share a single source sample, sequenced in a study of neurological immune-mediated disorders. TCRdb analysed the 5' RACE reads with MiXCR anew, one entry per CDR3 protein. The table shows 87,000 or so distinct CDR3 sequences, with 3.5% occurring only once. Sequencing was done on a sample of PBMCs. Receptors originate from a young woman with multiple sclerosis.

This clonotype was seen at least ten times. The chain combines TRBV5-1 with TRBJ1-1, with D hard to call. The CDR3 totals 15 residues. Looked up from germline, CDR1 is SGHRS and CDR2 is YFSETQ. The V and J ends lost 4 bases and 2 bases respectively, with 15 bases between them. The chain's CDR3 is CASSPEALDNTEAFF. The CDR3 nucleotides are TGCGCCAGCAGCCCCGAGGCACTCGACAACACTGAAGCTTTCTTT.

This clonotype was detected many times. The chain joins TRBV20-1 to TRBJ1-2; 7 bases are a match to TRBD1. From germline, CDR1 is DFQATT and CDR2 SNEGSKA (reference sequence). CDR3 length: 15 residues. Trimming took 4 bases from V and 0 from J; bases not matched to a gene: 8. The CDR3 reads CSANGGDSPNYGYTF. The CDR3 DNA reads TGCAGTGCTAATGGTGGGGACAGCCCTAACTATGGCTACACCTTC.

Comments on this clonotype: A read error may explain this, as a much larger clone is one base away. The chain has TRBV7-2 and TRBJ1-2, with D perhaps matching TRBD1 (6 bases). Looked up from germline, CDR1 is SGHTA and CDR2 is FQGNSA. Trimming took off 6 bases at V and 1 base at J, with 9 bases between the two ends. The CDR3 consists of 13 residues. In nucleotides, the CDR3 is TGTGCCAGCAGGCAGGGGTATAACTATGGCTACACCTTC. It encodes CASRQGYNYGYTF.

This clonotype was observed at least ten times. The CDR3: CASSLGQPHTQYF. CDR3 coding DNA: TGTGCCAGCAGTTTGGGACAGCCGCATACGCAGTATTTT. This chain joins TRBV12-3 or TRBV12-4 and TRBJ2-3; TRBD1 matches 7 bases. Trimming at V came to 3 bases and at J to 7 bases, leaving 4 bases not matched to a gene. This CDR3 is 13 amino acids long.

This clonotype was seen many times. The CDR3 is CASSRDRAGNTIYF. The CDR3, as DNA: TGTGCCAGCAGCCGAGACAGGGCGGGAAACACCATATATTTT. The chain couples TRBV11-2 to TRBJ1-3; TRBD1 aligns across 7 bases. The CDR3 is made up of 14 amino acids. The V gene's germline CDR1 is SGHAT and CDR2 FQNNGV. Unmatched junction bases numbered 5, after V lost 5 bases and J lost 4 bases.

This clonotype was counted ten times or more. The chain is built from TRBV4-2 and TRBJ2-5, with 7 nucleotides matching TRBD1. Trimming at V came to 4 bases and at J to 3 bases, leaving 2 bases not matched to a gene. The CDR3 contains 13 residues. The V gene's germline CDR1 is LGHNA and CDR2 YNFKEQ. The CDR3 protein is CASSRGTEETQYF. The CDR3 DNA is TGTGCCAGCAGCCGAGGGACAGAAGAGACCCAGTACTTC.

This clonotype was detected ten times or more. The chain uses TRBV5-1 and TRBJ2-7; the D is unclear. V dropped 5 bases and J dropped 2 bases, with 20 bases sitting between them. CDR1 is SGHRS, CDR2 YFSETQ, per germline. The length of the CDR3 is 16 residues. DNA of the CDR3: TGCGCCAGCAGGGCATTTAGAGCCGGGCGGACCTACGAGCAGTACTTC. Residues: CASRAFRAGRTYEQYF.

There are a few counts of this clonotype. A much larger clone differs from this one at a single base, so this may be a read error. The CDR3 nucleotides are TGTGCCAGCAGTCCCCGACAGTCCTTCTATGAGGAAACCTTC. It translates to CASSPRQSFYEETF. This chain joins TRBV6-5 and TRBJ1-2; the D gene is possibly TRBD1 (5 bases). The germline V and J ends were trimmed by 5 bases and 14 bases, with 24 bases remaining between them. The CDR3 loop spans 14 amino acids. CDR1 and CDR2 (germline): MNHEY, SVGAGI.

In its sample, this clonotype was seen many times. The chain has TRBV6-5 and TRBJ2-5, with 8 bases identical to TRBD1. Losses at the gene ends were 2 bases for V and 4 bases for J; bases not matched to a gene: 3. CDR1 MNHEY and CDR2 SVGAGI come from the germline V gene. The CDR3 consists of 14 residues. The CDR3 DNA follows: TGTGCCAGCAGTTACGCCGGGACAGGAGAGACCCAGTACTTC. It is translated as CASSYAGTGETQYF.

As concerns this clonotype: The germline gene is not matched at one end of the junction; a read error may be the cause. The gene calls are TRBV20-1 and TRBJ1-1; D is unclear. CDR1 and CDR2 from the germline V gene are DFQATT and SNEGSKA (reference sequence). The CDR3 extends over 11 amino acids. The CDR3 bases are TGCAGTGTTAGTACCAGAACTGTAGCTTTCTTT. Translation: CSVSTRTVAFF.

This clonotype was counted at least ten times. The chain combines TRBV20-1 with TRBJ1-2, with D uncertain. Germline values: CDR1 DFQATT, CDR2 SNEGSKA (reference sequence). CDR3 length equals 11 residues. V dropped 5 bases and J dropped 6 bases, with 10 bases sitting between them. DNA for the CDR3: TGCAGTGCTCCTCGGACTGATGGCTACACCTTC. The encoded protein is CSAPRTDGYTF.

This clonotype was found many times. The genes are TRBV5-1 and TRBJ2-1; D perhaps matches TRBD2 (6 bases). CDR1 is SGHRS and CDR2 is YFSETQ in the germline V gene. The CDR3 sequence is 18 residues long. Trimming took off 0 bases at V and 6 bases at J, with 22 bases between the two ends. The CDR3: CASSLGVSGTSIGNEQFF. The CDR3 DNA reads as TGCGCCAGCAGCTTGGGGGTTAGCGGAACATCTATTGGCAATGAGCAGTTCTTC. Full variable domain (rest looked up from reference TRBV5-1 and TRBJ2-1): KAGVTQTPRYLIKTRGQQVTLSCSPISGHRSVSWYQQTPGQGLQFLFEYFSETQRNKGNFPGRFSGRQFSNSRSEMNVSTLELGDSALYLCASSLGVSGTSIGNEQFFGPGTRLTVL.

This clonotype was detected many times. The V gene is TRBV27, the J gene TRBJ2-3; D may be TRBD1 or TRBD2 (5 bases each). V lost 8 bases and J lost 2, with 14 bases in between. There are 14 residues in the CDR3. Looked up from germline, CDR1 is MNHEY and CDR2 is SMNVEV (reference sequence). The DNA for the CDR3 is TGTGCCAGCGCGTATGGGGGAAACACAGATACGCAGTATTTT. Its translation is CASAYGGNTDTQYF.

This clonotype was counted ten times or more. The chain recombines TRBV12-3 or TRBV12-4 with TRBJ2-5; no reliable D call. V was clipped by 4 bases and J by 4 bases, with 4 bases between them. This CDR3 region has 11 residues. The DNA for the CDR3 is TGTGCCAGCAGTTCGTCAGAGACCCAGTACTTC. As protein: CASSSSETQYF.

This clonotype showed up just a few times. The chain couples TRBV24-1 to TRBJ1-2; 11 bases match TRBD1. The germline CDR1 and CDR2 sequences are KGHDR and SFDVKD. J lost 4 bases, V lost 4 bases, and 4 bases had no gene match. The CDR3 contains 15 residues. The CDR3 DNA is TGTGCCACCAGTGACCCGGACAGGGGGCTCTATGGCTACACCTTC. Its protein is CATSDPDRGLYGYTF.

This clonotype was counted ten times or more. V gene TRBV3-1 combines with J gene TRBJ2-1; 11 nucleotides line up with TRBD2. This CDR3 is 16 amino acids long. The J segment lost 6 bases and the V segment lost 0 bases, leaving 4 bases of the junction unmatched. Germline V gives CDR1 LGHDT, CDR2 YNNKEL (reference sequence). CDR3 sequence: CASSQDGSGGGNEQFF. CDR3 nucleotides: TGTGCCAGCAGCCAAGATGGTAGCGGGGGGGGCAATGAGCAGTTCTTC.

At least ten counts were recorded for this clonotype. This CDR3 is CSARARGANNGGQPQHF. Written as DNA, the CDR3 is TGCAGTGCTAGAGCGAGGGGGGCGAACAATGGCGGTCAGCCCCAGCATTTT. The chain has TRBV20-1 and TRBJ1-5, with D perhaps matching TRBD1 (6 bases). The CDR3 has 17 amino acids. Trimming left V 1 base short and J 6 bases short, with 22 bases between. Germline values: CDR1 DFQATT, CDR2 SNEGSKA (reference sequence).

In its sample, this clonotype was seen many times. The CDR3 sequence: CSAIDLRQGAGGYTF. CDR3 sequence (DNA): TGCAGCGCAATCGACCTGCGGCAGGGGGCTGGCGGCTACACCTTC. The chain employs TRBV29-1 and TRBJ1-2; 8 nucleotides line up with TRBD1. The germline CDR1 and CDR2 sequences are SQVTM and ANQGSEA. The CDR3 contains 15 residues. Germline trimming cut 7 bases from V and 8 bases from J; bases unmatched to any gene: 18. Looking up the rest from reference TRBV29-1 and TRBJ1-2 gives the full variable domain: SAVISQKPSRDICQRGTSLTIQCQVDSQVTMMFWYRQQPGQSLTLIATANQGSEATYESGFVIDKFPISRPNLTFSTLTVSNMSPEDSSIYLCSAIDLRQGAGGYTFGSGTRLTVV.

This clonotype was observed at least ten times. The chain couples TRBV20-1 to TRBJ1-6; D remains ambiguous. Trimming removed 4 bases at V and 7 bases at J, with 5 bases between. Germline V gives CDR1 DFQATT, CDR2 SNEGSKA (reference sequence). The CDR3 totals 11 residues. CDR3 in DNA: TGCAGTGCTACGAGAAATTCACCCCTCCACTTT. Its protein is CSATRNSPLHF.

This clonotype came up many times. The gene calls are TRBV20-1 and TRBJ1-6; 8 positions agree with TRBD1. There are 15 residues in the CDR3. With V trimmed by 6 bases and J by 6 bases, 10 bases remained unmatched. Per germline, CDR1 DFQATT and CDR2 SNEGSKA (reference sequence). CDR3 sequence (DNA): TGCAGTGCAGTTGACAGGGGTTACGGTAATTCACCCCTCCACTTT. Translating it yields CSAVDRGYGNSPLHF.